These 28 T cell receptor beta chains originate from one sample sequenced in a study of T cells in narcolepsy. Generated by immunoSEQ multiplex PCR, the TCRdb table keeps only in-frame clones and is missing some. The sample has fewer than 15,000 clones, about 88% seen once. Sequencing used CD45RA- memory CD4+ T cells from PBMCs. These receptors all stem from a human donor with narcolepsy.

The V and J genes are TRBV27 and TRBJ2-2, with TRBD2 as a possible D gene (6 bases). V was pared by 4 bases and J by 2 bases, with 17 bases between. Germline V CDR1 and CDR2: MNHEY, SMNVEV (reference sequence). The CDR3 covers 17 residues. The CDR3 region has the DNA TGTGCCAGCAGTTATCGGGTGCGGGCGGGAAACACCGGGGAGCTGTTTTTT. Its protein is CASSYRVRAGNTGELFF.

This chain uses TRBV10-2 with TRBJ2-7; the match to TRBD2 covers 11 bases. CDR3 length equals 17 residues. Germline assignment: CDR1 WSHSY and CDR2 SAAADI. V shed 3 bases, J shed 0 bases, and the junction held 7 bases outside the gene matches. Here the CDR3 DNA reads TGCGCCAGCAGTGAAATTAGCGGGAGGGCCCTCTCCTACGAGCAGTACTTC. It specifies CASSEISGRALSYEQYF.

This chain links TRBV6-5 with TRBJ2-7; a possible D gene is TRBD1 (5 bases). The CDR3 is 14 amino acids. V was cut by 6 bases and J by 0 bases, with 12 bases left in between. Germline CDR1 MNHEY, CDR2 SVGAGI. CDR3 loop: CASSRTGTSYEQYF. The CDR3 nucleotides read TGTGCCAGCAGCCGAACAGGAACCTCCTACGAGCAGTACTTC.

The V and J genes are TRBV28 and TRBJ2-7; 9 bases line up with TRBD1. CDR1 is MDHEN and CDR2 is SYDVKM in the germline V gene. With V trimmed by 6 bases and J by 1 base, 7 bases remained unmatched. The CDR3 spans 15 residues. CDR3 nucleotide sequence: TGTGCCAGCAGGGGACAGGGTCTTAGATCCTACGAGCAGTACTTC. Translated, it gives CASRGQGLRSYEQYF.

The CDR3 sequence is CASSIEYKASSYEQYF. The CDR3 DNA sequence: TGTGCCAGTAGTATAGAGTACAAGGCTAGCTCCTACGAGCAGTACTTC. V gene TRBV19 combines with J gene TRBJ2-7; D remains ambiguous. The CDR3 has 16 residues. Germline V gene data show CDR1 as LNHDA and CDR2 as SQIVND (reference sequence). V lost 0 bases and J 0 bases, leaving 12 bases between the germline ends.

The chain carries TRBV6-5 and TRBJ2-7, with D maybe TRBD2 (6 bases). The CDR3 is 14 residues long. CDR1 is MNHEY, CDR2 SVGAGI, per germline. The ends were cut back, 5 bases at V and 0 bases at J, with 11 bases in the middle. The CDR3 here is CASSPGRNSYEQYF. CDR3 coding DNA: TGTGCCAGCAGTCCAGGGAGGAACTCCTACGAGCAGTACTTC.

The V and J genes are TRBV7-9 and TRBJ2-5, with 9 bases that match TRBD1. The tail of the sequence fits TRBJ2-7 better, so the J call may be wrong. The CDR3 is made up of 16 amino acids. Germline loops: CDR1 SEHNR, CDR2 FQNEAQ (reference sequence). The CDR3 protein is CASSPPLRQGAYEQYF. The CDR3 DNA reads as TGTGCCAGCAGTCCTCCCCTTAGACAGGGGGCCTACGAGCAGTACTTC.

V and J are TRBV10-1 and TRBJ2-7, with TRBD1 matching over 10 bases. CDR1 and CDR2 from the germline V gene are WNHNN and SYGVQD (reference sequence). CDR3 size: 15 residues. Germline trimming cut 9 bases from V and 6 bases from J; bases unmatched to any gene: 14. CDR3 sequence reads: CARKFPGTGVSEQYF. DNA of the CDR3: TGCGCCAGAAAATTCCCCGGGACAGGGGTATCCGAGCAGTACTTC.

The chain employs TRBV6-5 and TRBJ1-2; D unclear. CDR1 MNHEY and CDR2 SVGAGI come from the germline V gene. The CDR3 sequence is 12 residues long. V shed 5 bases and J shed 7 bases, with 11 bases lying between them. CDR3 sequence: CASSPGSRGYTF. CDR3 coding DNA: TGTGCCAGCAGTCCCGGGTCCCGTGGCTACACCTTC.

The V and J genes are TRBV4-2 and TRBJ2-7; D gene uncertain. The germline V gene has CDR1 LGHNA and CDR2 YNFKEQ. CDR3 length equals 17 residues. Trimming shortened V by 4 bases and J by 4 bases, and 23 bases separated the two germline ends. The CDR3 loop reads CASSRFESGQSTYEQYF. The CDR3 nucleotides are TGTGCCAGCAGCCGGTTTGAATCTGGGCAGAGTACGTACGAGCAGTACTTC.

V usage is TRBV5-1 and J usage is TRBJ2-3; D is undetermined. V was cut by 0 bases and J by 0 bases, with 11 bases left in between. Per the germline V gene, CDR1 is SGHRS and CDR2 is YFSETQ. The CDR3 is 16 residues long. This chain's CDR3 is CASSLVGSPSTDTQYF. The CDR3 DNA reads TGCGCCAGCAGCTTGGTTGGCTCACCCAGCACAGATACGCAGTATTTT.

The J gene is TRBJ1-3, the V gene TRBV4-1; 11 bases map to TRBD1. The CDR3 runs 17 residues. With 2 bases clipped from V and 3 bases from J, the junction kept 6 bases outside the gene matches. CDR1 and CDR2 (germline): MGHRA, YSYEKL. The CDR3 nucleotides read TGCGCCAGCAGCCAAACGGACAGGGGGCAGGGTGGAAACACCATATATTTT. It specifies CASSQTDRGQGGNTIYF.

The chain joins TRBV5-1 to TRBJ2-5; 10 bases align to TRBD1. The J call is doubtful: the DNA matches TRBJ2-7 better. Germline lookup yields CDR1 SGHRS and CDR2 YFSETQ. There are 16 residues in the CDR3. The CDR3 reads CASSLAPGQGLYEQYF. The CDR3 nucleotides read TGCGCCAGCAGCTTGGCCCCGGGACAGGGGCTCTACGAGCAGTACTTC.

This rearrangement joins TRBV5-1 to TRBJ2-7; the match to TRBD2 covers 8 bases. The CDR3 consists of 13 residues. Trimming took 7 bases from V and 2 from J; bases not matched to a gene: 5. Germline assignment: CDR1 SGHRS and CDR2 YFSETQ. CDR3 sequence reads: CASAGTRPYEQYF. CDR3 bases: TGCGCCAGCGCCGGGACTAGACCCTACGAGCAGTACTTC.

The V call is TRBV11-3, the J call TRBJ2-1, with 7 bases identical to TRBD2. CDR1 is SGHNT and CDR2 is YENEEA in the germline V gene. The length of the CDR3 is 14 residues. Losses at the gene ends were 4 bases for V and 4 bases for J; bases not matched to a gene: 4. CDR3 nucleotides: TGTGCCAGCAGCTCTGGACTAGGGTACAATGAGCAGTTCTTC. Translating gives CASSSGLGYNEQFF.

V and J are TRBV11-2 and TRBJ2-7, with TRBD2 matching 8 bases. This CDR3 is built from 13 residues. From germline, CDR1 is SGHAT and CDR2 FQNNGV. The V gene end was trimmed by 4 bases and the J gene end by 6 bases; junction bases not matched to a gene: 5. For the CDR3, the DNA is TGTGCCAGCAGCTCCCAACTAGCGGCCGAGCAGTACTTC. Its translation is CASSSQLAAEQYF.

The chain recombines TRBV5-6 with TRBJ2-5; TRBD1 aligns across 8 bases. Germline V gene data show CDR1 as SGHDT and CDR2 as YYEEEE. The CDR3 runs to 15 residues. J was trimmed by 5 bases and V by 1 base; bases with no gene match: 7. The CDR3: CASSLTGGVWETQYF. CDR3 bases: TGTGCCAGCAGCTTGACAGGGGGAGTCTGGGAGACCCAGTACTTC.

Here the CDR3 reads CASIRGGGKDEQFF. CDR3 DNA: TGTGCCAGCATACGAGGAGGGGGCAAGGATGAGCAGTTCTTC. This chain links TRBV7-2 with TRBJ2-1; a weak D match, TRBD1 (7 bases). The V end lost 7 bases, the J end lost 8 bases, and 18 bases lay between the germline ends. The CDR3 consists of 14 residues. Germline V gene lookup returns CDR1 SGHTA and CDR2 FQGNSA.

The chain recombines TRBV11-1 with TRBJ2-1, with D possibly being TRBD2 (5 bases). The CDR3 covers 15 residues. Germline loops: CDR1 SGHAT, CDR2 FQDESV (reference sequence). The V gene lost 6 bases and the J gene lost 9 bases, with 21 bases spanning the gap. CDR3 residues: CASSFNRESNTEQFF. The DNA of the CDR3 is TGTGCCAGCAGTTTCAATAGGGAGTCGAACACTGAGCAGTTCTTC.

The chain employs TRBV5-1 and TRBJ2-5, with D perhaps TRBD1 (5 bases). The CDR3 loop spans 13 amino acids. V was trimmed by 8 bases and J by 1 base, leaving 12 bases between them. From germline, CDR1 is SGHRS and CDR2 YFSETQ. CDR3: CARTCRGQETQYF. The CDR3 DNA reads as TGCGCCAGAACCTGTAGGGGCCAAGAGACCCAGTACTTC. The variable domain in full, with the rest retrieved from reference TRBV5-1 and TRBJ2-5, is KAGVTQTPRYLIKTRGQQVTLSCSPISGHRSVSWYQQTPGQGLQFLFEYFSETQRNKGNFPGRFSGRQFSNSRSEMNVSTLELGDSALYLCARTCRGQETQYFGPGTRLLVL.

The V and J genes are TRBV29-1 and TRBJ2-3; TRBD1 matches at 7 bases. V dropped 8 bases and J dropped 2; count of bases not matched to a gene: 7. The germline V gene has CDR1 SQVTM and CDR2 ANQGSEA. The CDR3 totals 13 residues. The CDR3 DNA sequence: TGCAGCTCCTCGACAGGGACCACAGATACGCAGTATTTT. Protein product: CSSSTGTTDTQYF.

The chain links TRBV2 to TRBJ1-2, with D hard to call. The CDR3 is made up of 15 amino acids. CDR1 is SNHLY, CDR2 FYNNEI, per germline. Trimming took 5 bases from V and 4 from J, leaving 17 bases between them. In DNA, the CDR3 is TGTGCCAGCAGTAGAGCCTCGGAGCGCATCTATGGCTACACCTTC. As protein: CASSRASERIYGYTF.

The chain is built from TRBV27 and TRBJ1-3; 8 bases agree with TRBD1. The CDR3 loop spans 15 amino acids. J gave up 8 bases and V 0 bases, and 6 bases lay outside the gene matches. Germline CDR1 MNHEY, CDR2 SMNVEV (reference sequence). The CDR3 is CASSLSGQGAYTIYF. The CDR3, as DNA: TGTGCCAGCAGTTTATCAGGCCAGGGGGCCTACACCATATATTTT.

The chain is built from TRBV7-2 and TRBJ2-7; D is possibly TRBD1 (5 bases). The germline V gene encodes CDR1 SGHTA and CDR2 FQGNSA. The CDR3 runs to 17 residues. V shed 1 base and J shed 5 bases, with 21 bases lying between them. CDR3 bases: TGTGCCAGCAGCTTAGAGGGGCAGACGGGTTTCTTCAACGAGCAGTACTTC. Its protein product is CASSLEGQTGFFNEQYF.

The chain combines TRBV5-4 with TRBJ2-7, with TRBD2 as a possible D gene (6 bases). CDR1 and CDR2 from the germline V gene are SGHNT and YYREEE (reference sequence). The CDR3 totals 11 residues. V was trimmed by 3 bases and J by 10 bases, leaving 11 bases between them. The CDR3 reads CASSYGGAQYF. The CDR3 DNA follows: TGTGCCAGCAGCTATGGAGGGGCACAGTACTTC.

The gene calls are TRBV19 and TRBJ2-5, with 11 bases matching TRBD1. The CDR3 loop spans 15 amino acids. The J segment lost 5 bases and the V segment lost 5 bases, leaving 7 bases of the junction unmatched. Per the germline V gene, CDR1 is LNHDA and CDR2 is SQIVND (reference sequence). The CDR3 nucleotides are TGTGCCAGTAGTGTCTCCGGGACAGGGGGGGAGACCCAGTACTTC. Amino acids: CASSVSGTGGETQYF.

The gene calls are TRBV25-1 and TRBJ1-1; 8 nucleotides line up with TRBD1. The length of the CDR3 is 15 residues. Germline V gene sequence: CDR1 MGHDK, CDR2 SYGVNS. Trimming at V came to 4 bases and at J to 5 bases, leaving 9 bases not matched to a gene. In nucleotides, the CDR3 is TGTGCCAGCAGTGCCTTACGACAGGGGAGTACTGAAGCTTTCTTT. Translation: CASSALRQGSTEAFF.

The CDR3 sequence: CASSPGAVAGYTF. CDR3 sequence (DNA): TGTGCCAGCAGCCCAGGGGCGGTGGCTGGCTACACCTTC. The genes are TRBV6-6 and TRBJ1-2; possible D gene TRBD1, 6 bases. The CDR3 is made up of 13 amino acids. V shed 6 bases and J shed 7 bases, with 15 bases lying between them. Germline-derived CDR1 and CDR2 are MNHNY and SVGAGI (reference sequence).